This TCR beta chain was found in a study of blood T cell repertoires in COVID-19. Looking at the study overall: Donors in the United States, Italy and Spain gave samples during acute or convalescent COVID-19. T cells, B-cell-depleted T cells, or PBMCs supplied cDNA or gDNA.

Per the germline V gene, CDR1 is SGHTA and CDR2 is FQGNSA. CDR3 length equals 16 residues. V was shortened by 0 bases and J by 2 bases, with 13 bases between the two germline ends. Per the authors' pipeline: The assay estimated nucleated cells by amplifying reference gene primers. Data came from immunoSEQ multiplex PCR; TCRdb stores just in-frame clones and leaves some out. V, J and clone size reflect that table, while D and trimming were determined from the DNA. The sample includes roughly 200,000 clones, roughly 81% of them seen just once. The sequence came from a woman of 80 years or more with acute or convalescent COVID-19. Source material: peripheral blood. V usage is TRBV7-2 and J usage is TRBJ2-5; D is unresolved. Here the CDR3 reads CASSLALNSRQETQYF. The CDR3 DNA sequence: TGTGCCAGCAGCTTAGCGTTGAACAGCCGGCAAGAGACCCAGTACTTC.